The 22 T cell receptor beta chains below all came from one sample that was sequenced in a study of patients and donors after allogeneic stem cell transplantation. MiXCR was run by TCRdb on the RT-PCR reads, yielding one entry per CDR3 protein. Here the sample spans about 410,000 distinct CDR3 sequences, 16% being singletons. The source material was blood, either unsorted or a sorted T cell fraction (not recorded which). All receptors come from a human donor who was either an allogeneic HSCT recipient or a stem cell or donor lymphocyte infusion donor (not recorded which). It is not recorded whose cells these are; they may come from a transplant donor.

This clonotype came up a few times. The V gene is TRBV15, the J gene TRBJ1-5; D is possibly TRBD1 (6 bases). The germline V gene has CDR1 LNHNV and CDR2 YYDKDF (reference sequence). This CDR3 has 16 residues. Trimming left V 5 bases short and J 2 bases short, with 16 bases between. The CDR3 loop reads CATSGMDSRGNQPQHF. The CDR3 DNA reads TGTGCCACCAGCGGAATGGACAGTCGGGGCAATCAGCCCCAGCATTTT.

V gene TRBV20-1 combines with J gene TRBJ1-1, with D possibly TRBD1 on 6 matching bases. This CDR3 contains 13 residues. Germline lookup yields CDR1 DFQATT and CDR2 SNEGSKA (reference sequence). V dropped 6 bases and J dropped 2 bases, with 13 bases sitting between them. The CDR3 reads CSAEKGVNTEAFF. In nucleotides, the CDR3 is TGCAGTGCCGAGAAGGGGGTCAACACTGAAGCTTTCTTT.

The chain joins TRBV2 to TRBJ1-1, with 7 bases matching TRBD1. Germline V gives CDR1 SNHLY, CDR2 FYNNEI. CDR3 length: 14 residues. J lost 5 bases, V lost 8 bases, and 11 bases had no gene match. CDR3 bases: TGTGCCAGCGGGGAGAGGGGGCGCGGGACTGAAGCTTTCTTT. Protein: CASGERGRGTEAFF.

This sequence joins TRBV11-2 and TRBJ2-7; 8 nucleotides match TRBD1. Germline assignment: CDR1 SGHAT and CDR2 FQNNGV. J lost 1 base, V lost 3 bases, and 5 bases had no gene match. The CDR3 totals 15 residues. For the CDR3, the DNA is TGTGCCAGCAGCTTCCCTTGGGACAGGTCCTACGAGCAGTACTTC. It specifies CASSFPWDRSYEQYF.

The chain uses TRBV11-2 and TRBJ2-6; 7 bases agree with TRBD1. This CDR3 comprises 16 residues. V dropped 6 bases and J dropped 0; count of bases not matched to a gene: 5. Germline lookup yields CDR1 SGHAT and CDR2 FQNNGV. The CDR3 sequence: CASRGYRGSGANVLTF. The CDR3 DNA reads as TGTGCCAGCAGAGGGTACAGGGGCTCTGGGGCCAACGTCCTGACTTTC.

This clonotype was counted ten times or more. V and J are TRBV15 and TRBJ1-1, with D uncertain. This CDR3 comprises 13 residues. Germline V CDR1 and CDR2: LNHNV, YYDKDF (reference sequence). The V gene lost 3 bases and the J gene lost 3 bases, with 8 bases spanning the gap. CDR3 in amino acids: CATSRRDYTEAFF. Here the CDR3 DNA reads TGTGCCACCAGCAGGAGGGATTACACTGAAGCTTTCTTT.

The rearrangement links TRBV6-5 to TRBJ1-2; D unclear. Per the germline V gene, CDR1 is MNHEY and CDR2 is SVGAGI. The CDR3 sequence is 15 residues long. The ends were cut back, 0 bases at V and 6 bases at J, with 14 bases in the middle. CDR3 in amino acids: CASSYSSASLDGYTF. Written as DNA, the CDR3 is TGTGCCAGCAGTTACTCTTCGGCCAGCTTGGATGGCTACACCTTC.

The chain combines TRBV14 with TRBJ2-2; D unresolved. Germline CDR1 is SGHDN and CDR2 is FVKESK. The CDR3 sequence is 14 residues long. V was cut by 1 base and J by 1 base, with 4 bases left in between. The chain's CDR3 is CASSQGWNTGELFF. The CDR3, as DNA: TGTGCCAGCAGCCAAGGATGGAACACCGGGGAGCTGTTTTTT.

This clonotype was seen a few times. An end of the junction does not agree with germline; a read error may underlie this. CDR3 bases: TGTGCTAGCAGATTTAGTTGGGGTCCCCGACTAGTGTACACCGGGGAGCTGTTTTTT. The encoded protein is CASRFSWGPRLVYTGELFF. This chain links TRBV7-7 with TRBJ2-2, with a tentative D call TRBD2 (6 bases). CDR3 length: 19 residues. Germline CDR1 reads SSHAT; CDR2 reads FNYEAQ (reference sequence).

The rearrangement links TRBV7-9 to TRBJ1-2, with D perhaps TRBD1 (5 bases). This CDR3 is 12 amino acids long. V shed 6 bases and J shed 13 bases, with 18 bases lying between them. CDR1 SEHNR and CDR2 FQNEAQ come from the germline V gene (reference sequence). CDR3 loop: CASSFTRRVGTF. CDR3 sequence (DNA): TGTGCCAGCAGTTTCACCCGCAGGGTGGGCACCTTC.

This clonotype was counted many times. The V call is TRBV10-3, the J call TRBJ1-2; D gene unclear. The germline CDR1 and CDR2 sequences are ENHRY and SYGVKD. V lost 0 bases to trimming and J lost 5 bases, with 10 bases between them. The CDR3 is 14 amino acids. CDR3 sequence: CAISESTRVYGYTF. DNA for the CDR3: TGTGCCATCAGTGAGTCGACTCGAGTGTATGGCTACACCTTC.

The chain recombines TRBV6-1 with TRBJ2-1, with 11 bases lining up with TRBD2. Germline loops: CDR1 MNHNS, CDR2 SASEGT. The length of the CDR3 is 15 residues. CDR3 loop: CDSSGGTSSYNEQFF. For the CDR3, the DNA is TGTGACTCTAGCGGGGGGACGAGCTCCTACAATGAGCAGTTCTTC.

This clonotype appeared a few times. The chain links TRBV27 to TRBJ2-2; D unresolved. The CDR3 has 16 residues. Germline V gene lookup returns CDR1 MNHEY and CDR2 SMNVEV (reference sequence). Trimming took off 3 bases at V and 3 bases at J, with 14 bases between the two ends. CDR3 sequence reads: CASSFRRTHYTGELFF. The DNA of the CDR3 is TGTGCCAGCAGTTTCCGCAGGACCCACTACACCGGGGAGCTGTTTTTT.

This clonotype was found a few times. The CDR3 bases are TGTGCCAGCAGTTTGATTGTGGGGGACGGCTACACCTTC. It yields the protein CASSLIVGDGYTF. V and J are TRBV25-1 and TRBJ1-2; TRBD1 is a possible D gene (5 bases). V lost 5 bases to trimming and J lost 8 bases, with 15 bases between them. CDR1 and CDR2 from the germline V gene are MGHDK and SYGVNS. The CDR3 has 13 residues.

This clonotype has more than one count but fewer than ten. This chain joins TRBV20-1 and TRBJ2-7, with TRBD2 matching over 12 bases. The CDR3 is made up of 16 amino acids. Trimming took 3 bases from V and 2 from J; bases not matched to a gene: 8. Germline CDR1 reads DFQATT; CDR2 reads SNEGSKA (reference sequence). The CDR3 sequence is CSASPGTSGHPYEQYF. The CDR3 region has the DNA TGCAGTGCTAGCCCCGGGACTAGCGGGCACCCCTACGAGCAGTACTTC.

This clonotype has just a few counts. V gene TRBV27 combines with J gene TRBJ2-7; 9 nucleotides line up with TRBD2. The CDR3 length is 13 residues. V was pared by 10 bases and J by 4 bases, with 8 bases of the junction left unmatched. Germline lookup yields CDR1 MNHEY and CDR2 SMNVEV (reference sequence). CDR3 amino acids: CATGGSGRYEQYF. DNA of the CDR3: TGTGCCACCGGGGGAAGCGGGAGGTACGAGCAGTACTTC.

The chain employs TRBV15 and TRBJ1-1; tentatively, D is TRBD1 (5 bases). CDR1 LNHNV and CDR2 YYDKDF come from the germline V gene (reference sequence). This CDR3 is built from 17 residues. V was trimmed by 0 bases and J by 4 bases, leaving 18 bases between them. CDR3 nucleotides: TGTGCCACCAGCAGAGATATAGGGGCTTTGGAGCGCACTGAAGCTTTCTTT. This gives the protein CATSRDIGALERTEAFF.

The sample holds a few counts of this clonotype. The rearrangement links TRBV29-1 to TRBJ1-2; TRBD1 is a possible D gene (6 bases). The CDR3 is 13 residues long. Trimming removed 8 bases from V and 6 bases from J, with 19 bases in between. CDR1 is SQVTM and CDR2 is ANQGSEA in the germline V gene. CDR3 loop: CSSHTGKVNGYTF. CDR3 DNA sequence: TGCAGCTCACATACAGGGAAGGTGAATGGCTACACCTTC.

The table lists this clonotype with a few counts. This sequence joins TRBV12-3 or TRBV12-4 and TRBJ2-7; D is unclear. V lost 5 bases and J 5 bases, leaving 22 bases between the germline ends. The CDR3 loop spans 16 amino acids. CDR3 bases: TGTGCCAGCAGTCATACTCCCCCCGGTGGCACCCACGAGCAGTACTTC. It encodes CASSHTPPGGTHEQYF.

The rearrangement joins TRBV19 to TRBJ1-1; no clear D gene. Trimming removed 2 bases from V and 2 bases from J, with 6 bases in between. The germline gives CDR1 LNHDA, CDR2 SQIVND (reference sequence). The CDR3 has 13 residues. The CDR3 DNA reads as TGTGCCAGTAGTATAAGGGATAACACTGAAGCTTTCTTT. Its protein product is CASSIRDNTEAFF.

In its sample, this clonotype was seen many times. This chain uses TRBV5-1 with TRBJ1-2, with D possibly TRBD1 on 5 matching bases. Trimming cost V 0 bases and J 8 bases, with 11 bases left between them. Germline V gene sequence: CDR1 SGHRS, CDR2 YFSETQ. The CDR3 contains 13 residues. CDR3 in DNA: TGCGCCAGCAGCTTGGGAGGGGCGCGAGGCTACACCTTC. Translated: CASSLGGARGYTF.

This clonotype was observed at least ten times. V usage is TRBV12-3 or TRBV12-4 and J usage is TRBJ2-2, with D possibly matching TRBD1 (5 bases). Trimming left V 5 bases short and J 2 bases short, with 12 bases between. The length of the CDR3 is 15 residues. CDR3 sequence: CASSDPTANTGELFF. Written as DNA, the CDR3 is TGTGCCAGCAGTGACCCGACAGCTAACACCGGGGAGCTGTTTTTT.